The 19 T cell receptor beta chains below come from one sample, sequenced in a study of molecular identifiers for immune sequencing clone quantification listed by TCRdb under 2018. Receptor amplification or capture employed PCR. TCRdb records NextSeq 500 as the sequencer. TCRdb itself trimmed the public reads at Q25 with fastp, ran MiXCR and retained productive beta chains. Rows are combined by CDR3 protein, so each entry shows the most common genes and DNA. The sample data list approximately 680,000 distinct CDR3 sequences, and about 25% of these were observed just once. The ten largest clones represent 0.7% to 0.95% of the sample. Sample: naive CD8+ T cells from blood, with Jurkat cell RNA spiked in. The cell subset or site label here, explained by the study, means: FACS-sorted CD8+CD4-CCR7+CD45RA+ naive T cells. All receptors come from a human donor in good health. Some libraries in this study had Jurkat cell RNA spiked in.

Ten or more counts support this clonotype. The chain is built from TRBV29-1 and TRBJ1-1, with D possibly TRBD1 on 5 matching bases. Germline CDR1 and CDR2: SQVTM and ANQGSEA. The CDR3 totals 17 residues. V lost 3 bases and J 0 bases, leaving 20 bases between the germline ends. For the CDR3, the DNA is TGCAGCGTTGACCCCGGGGATTTTGGGGGATTGAACACTGAAGCTTTCTTT. This gives the protein CSVDPGDFGGLNTEAFF. Supplemented by reference TRBV29-1 and TRBJ1-1, the full variable domain reads SAVISQKPSRDICQRGTSLTIQCQVDSQVTMMFWYRQQPGQSLTLIATANQGSEATYESGFVIDKFPISRPNLTFSTLTVSNMSPEDSSIYLCSVDPGDFGGLNTEAFFGQGTRLTVV.

This clonotype was observed a handful of times. This chain connects TRBV15 to TRBJ1-1; D gene ambiguous. CDR3 length: 16 amino acids. Germline-derived CDR1 and CDR2 are LNHNV and YYDKDF (reference sequence). With 0 bases removed from V and 10 bases from J, the gap between germline ends came to 21 bases. CDR3: CATSRDRTLEVGRAFF. The CDR3 region has the DNA TGTGCCACCAGCAGAGATCGTACTCTCGAGGTGGGGAGAGCTTTCTTT.

A note on this clonotype: It is likely a read error: a sequence one base away is far more abundant. The chain employs TRBV12-3 or TRBV12-4 and TRBJ2-7, with D tentatively TRBD1 (6 bases). This CDR3 spans 14 amino acids. Deletions cut 3 bases from V and 1 base from J, with 10 bases between. CDR3 in amino acids: CASSFTGRSYEQYF. CDR3 DNA: TGTGCCAGCAGTTTCACAGGGAGATCCTACGAGCAGTACTTC.

This sequence joins TRBV6-2 or TRBV6-3 and TRBJ2-7; D is unclear. The CDR3 sequence is 14 residues long. The germline V and J ends were trimmed by 7 bases and 3 bases, with 16 bases remaining between them. CDR1 and CDR2 from the germline V gene are MNHEY and SVGEGT. The CDR3 DNA sequence: TGTGCCAGCATCCAACCCCCTTCAATCTACGAGCAGTACTTC. This encodes CASIQPPSIYEQYF.

In its sample, this clonotype was seen many times. The V call is TRBV27, the J call TRBJ2-5; 10 bases agree with TRBD2. CDR3 length equals 16 residues. Trimming removed 5 bases from V and 1 base from J; junction bases left unmatched: 7. Germline values: CDR1 MNHEY, CDR2 SMNVEV (reference sequence). CDR3 bases: TGTGCCAGCAGTACATTAGCGGGAGGTACCCAAGAGACCCAGTACTTC. Its translation is CASSTLAGGTQETQYF.

CDR3 loop: CASNGLAGQRGNEQFF. The CDR3 nucleotides are TGTGCCAGCAACGGACTAGCGGGCCAACGTGGCAATGAGCAGTTCTTC. The chain combines TRBV27 with TRBJ2-1; 11 nucleotides agree with TRBD2. The germline CDR1 and CDR2 sequences are MNHEY and SMNVEV (reference sequence). After removal of 7 bases from V and 6 bases from J, the junction contained 11 bases not matched to a gene. This CDR3 is built from 16 residues.

Note on this clonotype: Being one base from a much bigger clone, this may be a read error. This chain uses TRBV4-3 with TRBJ2-3; TRBD1 agrees at 11 bases. Trimming at V came to 0 bases and at J to 6 bases, leaving 14 bases not matched to a gene. CDR1 LGHNA and CDR2 YSLEER come from the germline V gene. This CDR3 is built from 19 residues. The CDR3 sequence is CASSQDVRGRTGGLDTQYF. In DNA form, the CDR3 reads TGCGCCAGCAGCCAAGATGTTCGGGGTCGGACAGGGGGCCTGGATACGCAGTATTTT.

This clonotype was recorded a few times. This chain connects TRBV6-5 to TRBJ2-1; tentatively, D is TRBD1 (5 bases). The CDR3 has 16 amino acids. CDR1 is MNHEY and CDR2 is SVGAGI in the germline V gene. With 0 bases removed from V and 6 bases from J, the gap between germline ends came to 15 bases. CDR3 protein: CASSYSVAGPTNEQFF. DNA of the CDR3: TGTGCCAGCAGTTACTCGGTGGCAGGGCCGACCAATGAGCAGTTCTTC.

The chain recombines TRBV25-1 with TRBJ2-2; 9 bases are a match to TRBD1. The germline V gene encodes CDR1 MGHDK and CDR2 SYGVNS. The CDR3 has 15 amino acids. J was trimmed by 4 bases and V by 6 bases; bases with no gene match: 6. The CDR3 loop is CASSPGTGFTGELFF. The DNA of the CDR3 is TGTGCCAGCAGCCCCGGGACAGGGTTCACCGGGGAGCTGTTTTTT. Looking up the rest from reference TRBV25-1 and TRBJ2-2 gives the full variable domain: EADIYQTPRYLVIGTGKKITLECSQTMGHDKMYWYQQDPGMELHLIHYSYGVNSTEKGDLSSESTVSRIRTEHFPLTLESARPSHTSQYLCASSPGTGFTGELFFGEGSRLTVL.

This clonotype was observed a few times. The rearrangement joins TRBV20-1 to TRBJ1-2; tentative D call: TRBD1 (6 bases). The length of the CDR3 is 14 residues. V was trimmed by 0 bases and J by 4 bases, leaving 12 bases between them. CDR1 and CDR2 (germline): DFQATT, SNEGSKA (reference sequence). This CDR3 reads CSARDRGRVYGYTF. CDR3 in DNA: TGCAGTGCTAGAGATCGGGGGCGCGTCTATGGCTACACCTTC.

This clonotype came up many times. The chain employs TRBV5-4 and TRBJ2-7; D perhaps matches TRBD2 (6 bases). The CDR3 loop spans 14 amino acids. Germline V gene sequence: CDR1 SGHNT, CDR2 YYREEE (reference sequence). V lost 4 bases and J lost 7, with 18 bases in between. The CDR3 DNA is TGTGCCAGCAGCCCGGGGACTTCCCCAGGGGAGCAGTACTTC. This sequence encodes CASSPGTSPGEQYF.

This clonotype showed up just a few times. CDR3 sequence reads: CASSQGGTGDPDTQYF. The CDR3 DNA sequence: TGTGCCAGCAGCCAAGGAGGGACAGGGGACCCAGATACGCAGTATTTT. This chain connects TRBV3-2 to TRBJ2-3; TRBD1 reflects the table's D call only, with no check against the DNA. TRBV3-2 is listed as a pseudogene. The CDR3 has 16 residues.

Worth noting for this clonotype: Relative to the germline gene, one junction end is altered; a read error may explain this. The chain employs TRBV29-1 and TRBJ2-7; no reliable D call. The CDR3 loop spans 14 amino acids. Germline V gene lookup returns CDR1 SQVTM and CDR2 ANQGSEA. CDR3: CSVEDPGASYDQYF. For the CDR3, the DNA is TGCAGCGTTGAAGATCCGGGCGCCTCCTACGACCAGTACTTC.

The chain links TRBV4-2 to TRBJ2-7, with D possibly matching TRBD2 (5 bases). The CDR3 is 15 residues long. With 1 base removed from V and 1 base from J, the gap between germline ends came to 11 bases. Germline CDR1 reads LGHNA; CDR2 reads YNFKEQ. This chain's CDR3 is CASSQGGLNSYEQYF. The CDR3 nucleotides are TGTGCCAGCAGCCAAGGCGGGCTAAATTCCTACGAGCAGTACTTC.

This clonotype was detected ten times or more. The rearrangement links TRBV13 to TRBJ2-3, with a tentative D call TRBD2 (5 bases). CDR1 is PRHDT, CDR2 FYEKMQ, per germline (reference sequence). V lost 3 bases and J 0 bases, leaving 13 bases between the germline ends. This CDR3 spans 16 amino acids. CDR3 in amino acids: CASSLGAVTSTDTQYF. The CDR3 bases are TGTGCCAGCAGCTTGGGAGCCGTAACTAGCACAGATACGCAGTATTTT.

This clonotype showed up many times. The chain employs TRBV6-5 and TRBJ1-2, with D possibly being TRBD1 (5 bases). Trimming shortened V by 7 bases and J by 0 bases, and 6 bases separated the two germline ends. The CDR3 sequence is 12 residues long. The germline gives CDR1 MNHEY, CDR2 SVGAGI. The CDR3 nucleotides read TGTGCCAGCACGACAGCTAACTATGGCTACACCTTC. This sequence encodes CASTTANYGYTF.

A word on this clonotype: Lacking the conserved final phenylalanine or tryptophan, this CDR3 likely reflects a read error. The rearrangement links TRBV9 to TRBJ2-3; TRBD2 aligns across 13 bases. The V segment lost 5 bases and the J segment 4 bases; nucleotides outside the gene matches: 4. The CDR3 spans 15 residues. The germline CDR1 and CDR2 sequences are SGDLS and YYNGEE. CDR3 loop: CASSETSGGPDTQYS. The DNA for the CDR3 is TGTGCCAGCAGTGAGACTAGCGGGGGGCCAGATACGCAGTATTCT.

Of note for this clonotype: Compared with germline, one end of the junction differs, possibly owing to a read error. V and J are TRBV7-2 and TRBJ2-7; D remains unclear. The CDR3 is 11 residues long. Germline CDR1 is SGHTA and CDR2 is FQGNSA. The CDR3: CATSFRYEQYF. The CDR3 coding sequence is TGTGCCACCAGCTTTCGCTACGAGCAGTACTTC.

Notes on this clonotype: Without the conserved terminal phenylalanine or tryptophan, this CDR3 likely stems from a read error. The chain carries TRBV4-3 and TRBJ1-3; 7 bases agree with TRBD1. The V and J ends lost 3 bases and 3 bases, in that order; junction bases with no gene match: 8. The CDR3 runs to 16 residues. Germline V gene data show CDR1 as LGHNA and CDR2 as YSLEER. The CDR3 coding sequence is TGCGCCAGCAGCCAGGGGAGGGGGCAGGGTGGAAACACCATATATTTG. Amino acid sequence: CASSQGRGQGGNTIYL.